Presented here are 21 T cell receptor beta chains from one specimen sequenced in a study of blood T cell repertoires in COVID-19. Clones were sequenced by immunoSEQ multiplex PCR, and TCRdb holds only the in-frame ones, with some missing. The table has about 97,000 clones, around 87% seen once; the top ten hold over 15%. Sequenced sample: peripheral blood. The receptors originated from a human donor in a cohort sampled during active COVID-19.

This clone has only one observation. V usage is TRBV10-3 and J usage is TRBJ1-2, with a tentative D call TRBD1 (5 bases). Deletions cut 10 bases from V and 8 bases from J, with 20 bases between. Germline V gene lookup returns CDR1 ENHRY and CDR2 SYGVKD. The CDR3 totals 13 residues. The CDR3 loop reads CATSLRGVWGYTF. Written as DNA, the CDR3 is TGTGCCACCTCGCTCCGGGGGGTGTGGGGCTACACCTTC.

This chain uses TRBV5-1 with TRBJ2-1; D possibly corresponds to TRBD2 (6 bases). Trimming removed 0 bases at V and 7 bases at J, with 11 bases between. This CDR3 is 14 amino acids long. Per the germline V gene, CDR1 is SGHRS and CDR2 is YFSETQ. The CDR3 region has the DNA TGCGCCAGCAGCTTGGAGCCTGCGGGGAATGAGCAGTTCTTC. Translation gives CASSLEPAGNEQFF.

This clone appeared many times. This chain links TRBV6-4 with TRBJ1-2; TRBD1 matches at 7 bases. V gave up 6 bases and J gave up 8 bases; unmatched junction bases: 0. Germline V gene lookup returns CDR1 MRHNA and CDR2 SNTAGT. The CDR3 extends over 10 amino acids. CDR3 amino acids: CASRQGGYTF. The DNA for the CDR3 is TGTGCCAGCAGACAGGGGGGCTACACCTTC.

The V call is TRBV2, the J call TRBJ1-2; 9 nucleotides align to TRBD1. Per germline, CDR1 SNHLY and CDR2 FYNNEI. After removal of 6 bases from V and 4 bases from J, the junction contained 6 bases not matched to a gene. The CDR3 totals 14 residues. The CDR3 sequence is CASSAGTGSYGYTF. The CDR3 DNA reads as TGTGCCAGCAGCGCCGGGACAGGGAGCTATGGCTACACCTTC.

A few counts support this clone. The rearrangement uses TRBV9 and TRBJ1-6, with D uncertain. CDR1 and CDR2 (germline): SGDLS, YYNGEE. Trimming took 2 bases from V and 4 from J, leaving 4 bases between them. This CDR3 is built from 13 residues. The DNA for the CDR3 is TGTGCCAGCAGCGTCAGTTATAATTCACCCCTCCACTTT. It specifies CASSVSYNSPLHF.

The chain carries TRBV7-9 and TRBJ2-2, with TRBD1 identical over 8 bases. This CDR3 contains 14 residues. J gave up 4 bases and V 5 bases, and 3 bases lay outside the gene matches. Germline loops: CDR1 SEHNR, CDR2 FQNEAQ (reference sequence). CDR3 coding DNA: TGTGCCAGCAGCCAGGGGGCTGGCACCGGGGAGCTGTTTTTT. Translating it yields CASSQGAGTGELFF.

This chain links TRBV4-1 with TRBJ1-2; D is unresolved. The CDR3 extends over 14 amino acids. Germline V gives CDR1 MGHRA, CDR2 YSYEKL. V gave up 1 base and J gave up 0 bases, with 6 bases separating them. CDR3 nucleotides: TGCGCCAGCAGCCAAGGGGCAGCTAACTATGGCTACACCTTC. Protein product: CASSQGAANYGYTF.

The rearrangement joins TRBV6-4 to TRBJ1-2; 8 bases map to TRBD1. The V gene's germline CDR1 is MRHNA and CDR2 SNTAGT. V gave up 6 bases and J gave up 7 bases; unmatched junction bases: 10. The CDR3 totals 14 residues. The CDR3 sequence: CASSLEGQGGGYTF. Written as DNA, the CDR3 is TGTGCCAGCAGCCTAGAAGGACAGGGAGGTGGCTACACCTTC.

The chain has TRBV6-5 and TRBJ1-5; 7 nucleotides line up with TRBD1. The CDR3 has 15 amino acids. Germline trimming cut 0 bases from V and 1 base from J; bases unmatched to any gene: 0. The germline CDR1 and CDR2 sequences are MNHEY and SVGAGI. This CDR3 is CASSYSGQSNQPQHF. The CDR3 DNA reads TGTGCCAGCAGTTACTCGGGACAGAGCAATCAGCCCCAGCATTTT.

V usage is TRBV30 and J usage is TRBJ2-3; TRBD2 matches 7 bases. V was clipped by 5 bases and J by 0 bases; unmatched bases: 5. The V gene's germline CDR1 is GTSNPN and CDR2 SVGIG (reference sequence). This CDR3 is 14 amino acids long. The CDR3 region has the DNA TGTGCCTGGGGGCGGGGGACTAGCACAGATACGCAGTATTTT. Its translation: CAWGRGTSTDTQYF.

The rearrangement uses TRBV7-8 and TRBJ2-2; 11 bases fit TRBD2. The germline gives CDR1 SGHVS, CDR2 FQNEAQ. The CDR3 length is 15 residues. Unmatched junction bases numbered 0, after V lost 1 base and J lost 5 bases. CDR3 loop: CASSLGTSGTGELFF. DNA for the CDR3: TGTGCCAGCAGCTTAGGGACTAGCGGGACCGGGGAGCTGTTTTTT. Looking up the rest from reference TRBV7-8 and TRBJ2-2 gives the full variable domain: GAGVSQSPRYKVAKRGQDVALRCDPISGHVSLFWYQQALGQGPEFLTYFQNEAQLDKSGLPSDRFFAERPEGSVSTLKIQRTQQEDSAVYLCASSLGTSGTGELFFGEGSRLTVL.

V and J are TRBV1 and TRBJ2-5; the D call in the table, TRBD2, was not verified against the DNA. TRBV1 is marked as a pseudogene. The CDR3 sequence is 17 residues long. The CDR3 sequence: CTSSQGSWREHQETQYF. Here the CDR3 DNA reads TGCACCAGCAGCCAAGGGAGCTGGCGGGAACACCAAGAGACCCAGTACTTC.

The chain links TRBV3-1 (or the pseudogene TRBV3-2) to TRBJ1-4, with 8 bases identical to TRBD1. The J segment lost 6 bases and the V segment lost 0 bases, leaving 6 bases of the junction unmatched. This CDR3 spans 16 amino acids. Germline V gene data show CDR1 as LGHDT and CDR2 as YNNKEL (reference sequence). The CDR3 DNA reads as TGTGCCAGCAGCCAAGAACCCACAGGGGGGGATGAAAAACTGTTTTTT. Translated: CASSQEPTGGDEKLFF.

This chain joins TRBV10-3 and TRBJ2-5; 10 bases align to TRBD1. The CDR3 totals 18 residues. The germline CDR1 and CDR2 sequences are ENHRY and SYGVKD. The junction had 15 bases not matched to a gene; V was cut back by 3 bases and J by 5 bases. CDR3 DNA: TGTGCCATCAGTGAAGTAATAACCGGGACAGGGGTACACGAGACCCAGTACTTC. Translated: CAISEVITGTGVHETQYF.

The chain joins TRBV18 to TRBJ1-1; 8 nucleotides agree with TRBD1. CDR1 is KGHSH, CDR2 LQKENI, per germline. V lost 4 bases and J lost 4; bases outside the gene matches: 8. This CDR3 is built from 15 residues. This chain's CDR3 is CASSQEQGEITEAFF. The CDR3, as DNA: TGTGCCAGCTCACAAGAACAGGGGGAGATCACTGAAGCTTTCTTT.

The J gene is TRBJ2-7, the V gene TRBV6-5; TRBD1 agrees at 8 bases. V shed 7 bases and J 1 base; nucleotides not matched to a gene: 9. Germline CDR1 reads MNHEY; CDR2 reads SVGAGI. This CDR3 contains 15 residues. CDR3 nucleotides: TGTGCCAGCAACAGACAGGGGTCCCCATCCTACGAGCAGTACTTC. Translated, it gives CASNRQGSPSYEQYF.

The chain combines TRBV15 with TRBJ2-2, with 11 bases lining up with TRBD1. The germline V gene has CDR1 LNHNV and CDR2 YYDKDF (reference sequence). This CDR3 comprises 19 residues. The V gene end was trimmed by 0 bases and the J gene end by 6 bases; junction bases not matched to a gene: 12. The CDR3 nucleotides read TGTGCCACCAGCAGAGATTGGGCGGGACAGGGGGGGAGCCCCGGGGAGCTGTTTTTT. This sequence encodes CATSRDWAGQGGSPGELFF. The full variable domain, in which reference TRBV15 and TRBJ2-2 provide the parts outside the CDR3, is DAMVIQNPRYQVTQFGKPVTLSCSQTLNHNVMYWYQQKSSQAPKLLFHYYDKDFNNEADTPDNFQSRRPNTSFCFLDIRSPGLGDTAMYLCATSRDWAGQGGSPGELFFGEGSRLTVL.

The CDR3 coding sequence is TGTGCCAGCAGTTCCGGGACAGGCTACGAGCAGTACTTC. This encodes CASSSGTGYEQYF. The chain uses TRBV6-5 and TRBJ2-7; 8 nucleotides line up with TRBD1. Germline CDR1 is MNHEY and CDR2 is SVGAGI. Trimming cost V 4 bases and J 3 bases; bases outside gene matches: 2. The CDR3 consists of 13 residues.

The chain uses TRBV6-5 and TRBJ2-7; weak D call: TRBD2 (6 bases). Trimming removed 10 bases from V and 7 bases from J, with 17 bases in between. Per the germline V gene, CDR1 is MNHEY and CDR2 is SVGAGI. The CDR3 has 12 amino acids. The CDR3 loop is CATDGGTVEQYF. The DNA for the CDR3 is TGTGCCACAGATGGGGGGACTGTTGAGCAGTACTTC.

The chain recombines TRBV25-1 with TRBJ2-1, with a weak D call TRBD2 (5 bases). The CDR3 length is 14 residues. Germline-derived CDR1 and CDR2 are MGHDK and SYGVNS. V lost 0 bases and J 4 bases, leaving 7 bases between the germline ends. CDR3 amino acids: CASSEYPGYNEQFF. The CDR3 nucleotides are TGTGCCAGCAGTGAATATCCGGGGTACAATGAGCAGTTCTTC.

CDR3 nucleotide sequence: TGTGCCAGCAGCGGGAGCACTGAAGCTTTCTTT. This gives the protein CASSGSTEAFF. The chain joins TRBV2 to TRBJ1-1; D is ambiguous. Trimming removed 6 bases at V and 4 bases at J, with 6 bases between. CDR1 and CDR2 from the germline V gene are SNHLY and FYNNEI. The CDR3 is 11 residues long.